This TCR beta chain appears in the sequencing data of a study of T cell responses to AZD1222 COVID-19 vaccine. As for the study in general: Pooled together were second doses at about 4 or about 12 weeks. Regarding the study as a whole: Across spike, vaccine-associated CD4 TCRs were found, dominant at 160-218 and 743-854. Only six individuals given AZD1222 were seropositive at baseline. Clonal diversity was possibly underestimated; the donors were predominantly white British and more often female.

Generated by immunoSEQ multiplex PCR, the TCRdb table keeps only in-frame clones and is missing some. The sample has approximately 73,000 clones; roughly 84% are singletons. This clone has a single count. Its antigen is as yet unknown. J was trimmed by 7 bases and V by 6 bases; bases with no gene match: 11. The CDR3 has 14 amino acids. The germline V gene encodes CDR1 ENHRY and CDR2 SYGVKD. The sample was peripheral blood, taken on day 0 of AZD1222 vaccination. The sequence came from an adult in good health. The chain has TRBV10-3 and TRBJ1-2, with 7 bases lining up with TRBD1. In DNA, the CDR3 is TGTGCCATCAGCCGTCAGACAGGGATTATTGGCTACACCTTC. This gives the protein CAISRQTGIIGYTF.